These T cell receptor beta chains were read from a single sample in a study of metastatic and nonmetastatic thyroid tumors. TCRdb re-called the PCR reads with MiXCR. This sample has about 27,000 clones; roughly 24% occur once, and the top ten carry just over 6%. Material: blood. The receptors were sampled from a female donor with papillary thyroid cancer or a benign thyroid nodule (not recorded which). Some clones in this sample may be carry-over from other donors' samples. Each CDR3 is given with its conserved first and last residue. The order of the fields is V gene, clone size, J gene, D gene, CDR3 protein, CDR3 DNA. A D gene is named only where the DNA matches it firmly. Clone size is stated in some rows and not others, as once, few, many or a class when expanded.

v_call: TRBV2; clone_size: few; j_call: TRBJ2-7; d_call: TRBD2; cdr3_aa: CASSEELADSYEQYF; cdr3_nt: TGTGCCAGCAGTGAAGAACTAGCGGACTCCTACGAGCAGTACTTC
v_call: TRBV25-1; clone_size: few; j_call: TRBJ1-2; d_call: .; cdr3_aa: CAISEGVAAGYTF; cdr3_nt: TGTGCCATCAGTGAAGGGGTGGCGGCCGGCTACACCTTC
v_call: TRBV11-1; clone_size: many; j_call: TRBJ2-1; d_call: .; cdr3_aa: CASSKSRGRDFSDEQFF; cdr3_nt: TGTGCCAGCAGCAAATCCAGGGGACGAGATTTTAGTGATGAGCAGTTCTTC
v_call: TRBV6-1; clone_size: .; j_call: TRBJ1-5; d_call: .; cdr3_aa: CASSVWGSNQPQHF; cdr3_nt: TGTGCCAGCAGTGTTTGGGGTAGCAATCAGCCCCAGCATTTT
v_call: TRBV19; clone_size: few; j_call: TRBJ1-1; d_call: .; cdr3_aa: CASTQGGNTEAFF; cdr3_nt: TGTGCCAGTACACAGGGCGGGAACACTGAAGCTTTCTTT
v_call: TRBV9; clone_size: .; j_call: TRBJ2-7; d_call: TRBD2; cdr3_aa: CASSRGGSYEQYF; cdr3_nt: TGTGCCAGCAGCCGGGGGGGATCCTACGAGCAGTACTTC
v_call: TRBV27; clone_size: .; j_call: TRBJ2-5; d_call: TRBD2; cdr3_aa: CASSDLQGLAGGRQETQYF; cdr3_nt: TGTGCCAGCAGTGACCTGCAGGGACTAGCGGGAGGAAGACAAGAGACCCAGTACTTC
v_call: TRBV11-2; clone_size: .; j_call: TRBJ2-1; d_call: .; cdr3_aa: CASSLSSSNEQFF; cdr3_nt: TGTGCCAGCAGCTTATCTAGCAGCAATGAGCAGTTCTTC
v_call: TRBV27; clone_size: few; j_call: TRBJ2-6; d_call: .; cdr3_aa: CASSLFKTGSNVLTF; cdr3_nt: TGTGCCAGCAGTTTATTCAAGACTGGGTCCAACGTCCTTACTTTC
v_call: TRBV6-1; clone_size: medium-sized; j_call: TRBJ1-1; d_call: .; cdr3_aa: CASSERRSEAFF; cdr3_nt: TGTGCCAGCAGTGAACGCCGGTCTGAAGCTTTCTTT
v_call: TRBV2; clone_size: few; j_call: TRBJ2-1; d_call: .; cdr3_aa: CATPPGVEEQFF; cdr3_nt: TGCGCCACCCCCCCAGGGGTGGAGGAGCAGTTCTTC
v_call: TRBV12-3/TRBV12-4; clone_size: many; j_call: TRBJ2-5; d_call: .; cdr3_aa: CASSFFVGGGGETQYF; cdr3_nt: TGTGCCAGCAGTTTTTTCGTTGGAGGCGGCGGGGAGACCCAGTACTTC
v_call: TRBV9; clone_size: many; j_call: TRBJ2-1; d_call: .; cdr3_aa: CASSALPNSNEQFF; cdr3_nt: TGTGCCAGCAGCGCCCTGCCAAATAGTAATGAGCAGTTCTTC
v_call: TRBV7-3; clone_size: many; j_call: TRBJ1-3; d_call: .; cdr3_aa: CASSLDWGSGNTIYF; cdr3_nt: TGTGCCAGCAGCTTAGATTGGGGCTCTGGAAACACCATATATTTT
v_call: TRBV7-7; clone_size: .; j_call: TRBJ2-2; d_call: .; cdr3_aa: CASSSGEVDGELFF; cdr3_nt: TGTGCTAGCAGCTCGGGGGAAGTCGACGGGGAGCTGTTTTTT
v_call: TRBV2; clone_size: .; j_call: TRBJ1-2; d_call: .; cdr3_aa: CASSEGDGHTF; cdr3_nt: TGTGCCAGCAGTGAGGGAGATGGCCACACATTC
v_call: TRBV6-1; clone_size: few; j_call: TRBJ2-1; d_call: .; cdr3_aa: CAARDLSNEQFF; cdr3_nt: TGTGCCGCCCGGGACCTCTCCAATGAGCAGTTCTTC
v_call: TRBV6-1; clone_size: medium-sized; j_call: TRBJ1-2; d_call: TRBD1; cdr3_aa: CASSRTTGGDYGYTF; cdr3_nt: TGTGCCAGCAGCCGAACGACAGGGGGTGACTATGGCTACACCTTC
v_call: TRBV19; clone_size: few; j_call: TRBJ1-1; d_call: TRBD1; cdr3_aa: CASTLRQGTRTEAFF; cdr3_nt: TGTGCCAGTACCTTACGACAGGGTACGAGGACTGAAGCTTTCTTT
v_call: TRBV20-1; clone_size: .; j_call: TRBJ2-1; d_call: .; cdr3_aa: CSAREASGQGAREQFF; cdr3_nt: TGCAGTGCTAGAGAGGCTAGCGGGCAGGGGGCTCGTGAGCAGTTCTTC
v_call: TRBV5-1; clone_size: .; j_call: TRBJ2-2; d_call: .; cdr3_aa: CASSLEVAVTGELFF; cdr3_nt: TGCGCCAGCAGCTTGGAAGTAGCGGTCACCGGGGAGCTGTTTTTT
v_call: TRBV6-2/TRBV6-3; clone_size: .; j_call: TRBJ2-7; d_call: .; cdr3_aa: CASSYQEPSKREQYF; cdr3_nt: TGTGCCAGCAGTTACCAGGAACCCTCGAAGCGCGAGCAGTACTTC
v_call: TRBV11-2; clone_size: .; j_call: TRBJ2-7; d_call: TRBD2; cdr3_aa: CASSSRLAGKNYEQYF; cdr3_nt: TGTGCCAGCAGCTCACGACTAGCGGGAAAGAACTACGAGCAGTACTTC
v_call: TRBV13; clone_size: medium-sized; j_call: TRBJ2-7; d_call: .; cdr3_aa: CASSERGQSSSYEQYF; cdr3_nt: TGTGCCAGCAGCGAACGTGGACAGTCAAGCTCCTACGAGCAGTACTTC
v_call: TRBV27; clone_size: few; j_call: TRBJ2-6; d_call: .; cdr3_aa: CASNGEQGRAVANVLTF; cdr3_nt: TGTGCCAGCAATGGTGAACAGGGACGGGCTGTGGCCAACGTCCTGACTTTC
v_call: TRBV20-1; clone_size: medium-sized; j_call: TRBJ1-2; d_call: .; cdr3_aa: CSARDAANYGYTF; cdr3_nt: TGCAGTGCTAGAGATGCAGCCAACTATGGCTACACCTTC
v_call: TRBV12-3/TRBV12-4; clone_size: .; j_call: TRBJ1-2; d_call: TRBD1; cdr3_aa: CASSTGQLGAWSCYTF; cdr3_nt: TGTGCTAGCAGCACGGGACAGCTAGGGGCATGGAGTTGCTACACCTTC
v_call: TRBV20-1; clone_size: .; j_call: TRBJ1-1; d_call: .; cdr3_aa: CSARSSPEAFF; cdr3_nt: TGCAGTGCTAGGAGTAGTCCTGAAGCTTTCTTT
v_call: TRBV3-1; clone_size: many; j_call: TRBJ1-1; d_call: .; cdr3_aa: CASSQGRSGPRIQNTEAFF; cdr3_nt: TGTGCCAGCAGCCAAGGTCGTTCTGGCCCCAGGATTCAGAACACTGAAGCTTTCTTT
v_call: TRBV6-2/TRBV6-3; clone_size: few; j_call: TRBJ1-5; d_call: .; cdr3_aa: CAITQAATRESKPQHF; cdr3_nt: TGTGCCATCACCCAGGCGGCAACACGTGAGAGTAAGCCCCAGCATTTT
v_call: TRBV15; clone_size: few; j_call: TRBJ1-2; d_call: .; cdr3_aa: CATSRDQVGPANYGYTF; cdr3_nt: TGTGCCACCAGCAGAGACCAGGTTGGCCCCGCTAACTATGGCTACACCTTC
v_call: TRBV7-2; clone_size: .; j_call: TRBJ2-5; d_call: TRBD2; cdr3_aa: CASSSRTRHMYQETQYF; cdr3_nt: TGTGCCAGCAGCTCCCGGACTAGGCATATGTACCAAGAGACCCAGTACTTC
v_call: TRBV20-1; clone_size: .; j_call: TRBJ2-7; d_call: .; cdr3_aa: CSARTDISYEQYF; cdr3_nt: TGCAGTGCTAGGACCGACATTTCCTACGAGCAGTACTTC
v_call: TRBV6-1; clone_size: medium-sized; j_call: TRBJ1-5; d_call: .; cdr3_aa: CASSSAGWQPQHF; cdr3_nt: TGTGCCAGCAGTTCGGCAGGCTGGCAGCCCCAGCATTTT
v_call: TRBV28; clone_size: many; j_call: TRBJ2-5; d_call: .; cdr3_aa: CASLGGKETQYF; cdr3_nt: TGTGCCAGCCTGGGGGGAAAAGAGACCCAGTACTTC
v_call: TRBV20-1; clone_size: .; j_call: TRBJ2-1; d_call: .; cdr3_aa: CSARGGLALEDEQFF; cdr3_nt: TGCAGTGCTAGAGGCGGACTGGCCCTGGAGGATGAGCAGTTCTTC
v_call: TRBV9; clone_size: .; j_call: TRBJ1-4; d_call: TRBD1; cdr3_aa: CASSVGTGFNEKLFF; cdr3_nt: TGTGCCAGCAGCGTAGGGACAGGGTTTAATGAAAAACTGTTTTTT
v_call: TRBV19; clone_size: once; j_call: TRBJ2-1; d_call: .; cdr3_aa: CASTPSIRQWRYNEQFF; cdr3_nt: TGTGCCAGTACTCCCTCTATACGACAGTGGAGGTACAATGAGCAGTTCTTC
v_call: TRBV20-1; clone_size: many; j_call: TRBJ2-1; d_call: TRBD2; cdr3_aa: CSARETSGTHPEQFF; cdr3_nt: TGCAGTGCTAGAGAGACTAGCGGGACTCATCCGGAGCAGTTCTTC
v_call: TRBV6-1; clone_size: few; j_call: TRBJ2-6; d_call: .; cdr3_aa: CASSVEGSSGANVLIF; cdr3_nt: TGTGCCAGCAGTGTGGAGGGAAGCTCTGGGGCCAACGTCCTTATTTTC
v_call: TRBV11-3; clone_size: many; j_call: TRBJ2-2; d_call: .; cdr3_aa: CASSPTGPGELFF; cdr3_nt: TGTGCCAGCAGTCCAACGGGGCCCGGGGAGCTGTTTTTT
v_call: TRBV11-2; clone_size: .; j_call: TRBJ2-7; d_call: TRBD1; cdr3_aa: CASSARQGAYEQYF; cdr3_nt: TGTGCCAGCAGCGCTAGACAGGGGGCCTACGAGCAGTACTTC
v_call: TRBV6-5; clone_size: many; j_call: TRBJ1-5; d_call: .; cdr3_aa: CASSYSTEDQPQHF; cdr3_nt: TGTGCCAGCAGTTACTCGACAGAGGATCAGCCCCAGCATTTT
v_call: TRBV20-1; clone_size: many; j_call: TRBJ2-4; d_call: .; cdr3_aa: CSATDGLAKNIQYF; cdr3_nt: TGCAGTGCAACCGACGGATTAGCCAAAAACATTCAGTACTTC
v_call: TRBV20-1; clone_size: medium-sized; j_call: TRBJ1-1; d_call: .; cdr3_aa: CSARGNRIEAFF; cdr3_nt: TGCAGTGCTAGAGGTAACAGGATTGAAGCTTTCTTT
v_call: TRBV28; clone_size: .; j_call: TRBJ2-1; d_call: .; cdr3_aa: CASSLVPSSYNEQFF; cdr3_nt: TGTGCCAGCAGCCTCGTCCCTAGCTCCTACAATGAGCAGTTCTTC
v_call: TRBV28; clone_size: few; j_call: TRBJ2-5; d_call: .; cdr3_aa: CASSLRGQETQYF; cdr3_nt: TGTGCCAGCAGTTTACGGGGCCAAGAGACCCAGTACTTC
v_call: TRBV2; clone_size: .; j_call: TRBJ2-4; d_call: TRBD2; cdr3_aa: CATTPGLGNIQYF; cdr3_nt: TGTGCCACCACCCCCGGACTAGGTAACATTCAGTACTTC
v_call: TRBV6-1; clone_size: few; j_call: TRBJ1-1; d_call: TRBD1; cdr3_aa: CASSNRGKNTEAFF; cdr3_nt: TGTGCCAGCAGCAACAGGGGCAAGAACACTGAAGCTTTCTTT
v_call: TRBV7-2; clone_size: .; j_call: TRBJ1-1; d_call: .; cdr3_aa: CASSSYGKEAFF; cdr3_nt: TGTGCCAGCAGCTCTTACGGGAAAGAAGCTTTCTTT
v_call: TRBV19; clone_size: many; j_call: TRBJ2-1; d_call: TRBD2; cdr3_aa: CASSIDPRGTSGSSDNEQFF; cdr3_nt: TGTGCCAGTAGTATAGACCCCCGGGGGACTAGCGGGTCTTCTGACAATGAGCAGTTCTTC